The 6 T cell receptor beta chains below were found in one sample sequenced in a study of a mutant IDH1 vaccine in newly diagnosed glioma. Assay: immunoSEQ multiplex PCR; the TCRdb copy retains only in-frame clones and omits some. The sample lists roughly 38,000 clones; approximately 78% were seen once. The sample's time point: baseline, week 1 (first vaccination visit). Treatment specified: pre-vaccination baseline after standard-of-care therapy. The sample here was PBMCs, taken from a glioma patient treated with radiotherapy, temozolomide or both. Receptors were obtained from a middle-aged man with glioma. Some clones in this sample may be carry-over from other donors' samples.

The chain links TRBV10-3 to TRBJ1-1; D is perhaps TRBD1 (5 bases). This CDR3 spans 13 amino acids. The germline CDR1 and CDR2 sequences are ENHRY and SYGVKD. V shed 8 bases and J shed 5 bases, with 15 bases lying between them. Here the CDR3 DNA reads TGTGCCATCGGCTGGGGGTCGGGGACTGAAGCTTTCTTT. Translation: CAIGWGSGTEAFF.

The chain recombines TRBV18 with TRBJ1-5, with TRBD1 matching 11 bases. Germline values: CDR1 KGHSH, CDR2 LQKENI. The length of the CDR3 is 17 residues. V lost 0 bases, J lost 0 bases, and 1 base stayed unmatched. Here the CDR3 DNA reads TGTGCCAGCTCACCACCCGGGACAGGGGGTAGCAATCAGCCCCAGCATTTT. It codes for CASSPPGTGGSNQPQHF.

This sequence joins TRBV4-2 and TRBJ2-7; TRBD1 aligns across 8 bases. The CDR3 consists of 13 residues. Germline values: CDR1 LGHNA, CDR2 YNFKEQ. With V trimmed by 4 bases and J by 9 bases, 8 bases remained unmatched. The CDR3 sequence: CASSLTTGDGQYF. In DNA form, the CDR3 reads TGTGCCAGCAGCCTAACGACAGGGGACGGGCAGTACTTC.

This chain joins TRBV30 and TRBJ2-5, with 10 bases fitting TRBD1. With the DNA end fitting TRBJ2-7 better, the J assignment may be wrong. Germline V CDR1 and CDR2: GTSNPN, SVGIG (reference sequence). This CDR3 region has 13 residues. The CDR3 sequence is CAWRDRGLYEQYF. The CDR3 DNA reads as TGTGCCTGGAGAGACAGGGGGCTCTACGAGCAGTACTTC.

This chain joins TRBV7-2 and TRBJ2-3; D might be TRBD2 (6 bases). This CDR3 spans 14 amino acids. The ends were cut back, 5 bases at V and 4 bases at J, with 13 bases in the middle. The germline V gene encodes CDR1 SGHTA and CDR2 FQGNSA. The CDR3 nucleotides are TGTGCCAGCAGCCCAACCTCGGGGGCAGATACGCAGTATTTT. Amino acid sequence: CASSPTSGADTQYF.

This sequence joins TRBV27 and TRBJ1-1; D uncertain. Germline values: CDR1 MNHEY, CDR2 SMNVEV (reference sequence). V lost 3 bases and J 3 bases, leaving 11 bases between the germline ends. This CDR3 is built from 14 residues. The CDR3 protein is CASSFKGWDTEAFF. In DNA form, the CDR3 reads TGTGCCAGCAGTTTTAAGGGCTGGGACACTGAAGCTTTCTTT.